This TCR beta chain was sequenced for a study of read filtering for tumor transcriptome and immune sequencing (TCRdb year 2020). General notes on the study: The cohort consisted of some 17 male and some 13 female patients, with a mean age of about 70 years and an age range of about 40 to 85. Per sample, about 4.05 to 11 million TCR-region mapped reads were obtained with IR-seq, compared with only roughly 75 to 1,400 with RNA-seq. Whole-transcriptome libraries were prepared with the TruSeq RNA Access Library Prep Kit after DNase treatment. One of the main goals was to work out a read-filtering strategy for immune repertoire data, in particular whether clonotypes backed by only a single read should be removed. By revised international staging, roughly eight patients were R-ISS I, under 20 were R-ISS II and 7 were R-ISS III. TCR repertoires obtained by targeted immune repertoire sequencing and by bulk whole-transcriptome sequencing performed on the same bone marrow samples were compared.

The Immunoverse kit was used to build TCR libraries from around 420 ng RNA, with molecular barcoded adaptors covering alpha/delta and beta/gamma chains. TCR library preparation used the same RNA that was used for transcriptome sequencing. Sequencing of the TCR libraries was done on an Illumina HiSeq 4000 with 2 x 150 cycles. The authors processed their data as follows. Using MiXCR, which included quality filtering and error correction, TCR reads were aligned to human V, D, J and C references and then assembled into CDR3 clonotypes. The tcR package in R was used to analyze clonotype counts and gene usage diversity. Raw mapping reads were checked after the RNA-seq reads had been mapped by STAR aligner version 2.5.3a onto the human GRCh37 genome. IR-seq fastq files were randomly downsampled with Seqtk 1.3 to test the effect of sequencing depth on detected clonotypes. The public sequencing data were trimmed at Q25 with fastp and processed into clonotypes with MiXCR by TCRdb, which kept only in-frame beta chains. Identical CDR3 proteins give one entry, which carries the most common genes and DNA. It is TCRdb's table, rather than the study itself, that gives the V and J calls and clone size. This sample holds nearly 60,000 distinct CDR3 sequences; approximately 13% were observed only once. The biggest ten clones account for 16% of the sample.

Ten or more counts support this clonotype. No antigen is known for it. No per-base quality is available; no much larger clone lies one base away. Every patient had bone marrow sampled at the time of active disease. Ficoll-Hypaque density gradient centrifugation was used to isolate bone marrow mononuclear cells. To remove myeloma plasma cells, the cells were labeled with CD138 magnetic microbeads on a MACS separator, and CD138-negative cells were then collected by negative selection. The purity of the isolated cells was checked by flow cytometry with CD138 antibodies on an Attune NxT. Total RNA was extracted with TRIzol reagent and quantified with a NanoDrop spectrophotometer. Paired RNA-seq and IR-seq were performed on the CD138-negative bone marrow sample of each patient. What the work shows at the level of the full study, not this receptor alone: When single-read clonotypes were removed, the proportions of shared clonotypes in IR-seq and RNA-seq correlated more strongly. Compared with RNA-seq, IR-seq captured clonotypes at much greater depth and more reliably, and a smaller IR-seq throughput was enough to identify most of the shared clonotypes. Single-read clonotypes made up roughly 82% of clonotypes but 3.5% to 4.5% of total reads in IR-seq, and approximately 73% of clonotypes and approximately 47% of reads in RNA-seq. The sorted CD138-negative fraction was a mixed bone marrow immune population, not purified T cells.

CDR1 and CDR2, per the germline V gene, are SGHVS and FNYEAQ. The CDR3 goes from the cysteine to the phenylalanine over 13 residues. The retained sequence is limited to the CDR3, 39 bases, with the frame set at the first base. V and J are truncated by 3 bases and 7 bases respectively, leaving an intervening sequence of 10 bases. This clonotype was sampled from a donor at least 40 years old with multiple myeloma. The V gene is TRBV7-6 and the J gene is TRBJ2-1; the D segment could be TRBD2, given 5 matching bases. Material for sequencing was a population of CD138-negative cells sorted from bone marrow. Interpreted using the paper, the cell subset or site label stands for: bone marrow mononuclear cells depleted of CD138+ plasma/myeloma cells by negative magnetic selection. The CDR3 in this case is CASSFSSSNEQFF. The nucleotides are TGTGCCAGCAGCTTCTCTAGCTCGAATGAGCAGTTCTTC.